This T cell receptor (beta chain) emerged from a study of shared clonotypes between healthy human individuals. Source study methods: ImmunoSEQ junction-only sequences lacked quality scores, so their filtering differed. Assay used: immunoSEQ multiplex PCR; TCRdb lists only in-frame clones, some missing. D and trimming were read from the DNA, whereas the V and J calls and clone size are those reported in that table. The sample has 2.3 million or so clones, roughly 93% seen once. CDR3 length equals 14 residues. V dropped 8 bases and J dropped 2; count of bases not matched to a gene: 7. The germline CDR1 and CDR2 sequences are MDHEN and SYDVKM.

This TCR was recovered from a man younger than 35 in good health. Some clones in this sample may be carry-over from other donors' samples. This chain joins TRBV28 and TRBJ2-3, with 7 bases fitting TRBD2. Material for sequencing was naive CD4+ T cells from PBMCs. Documented subset: CD45RA+ positively selected. The CDR3 region has the DNA TGTGCCAGCGCCGGGGGGACTCCCACAGATACGCAGTATTTT. This codes for CASAGGTPTDTQYF.